This T cell receptor (beta chain) is drawn from a study of blood T cells in healthy people across ages (dated by TCRdb to 2014 to 2015). Study-level background: In model experiments, template switching captured about one uniquely barcoded TCR beta cDNA molecule for every two T cells. Age-related changes in TCR beta repertoire diversity were measured in the study by deep sequencing normalized with unique cDNA molecular identifiers. The donors were divided into four age groups: young (average around 15 years), middle-aged (approximately 39), aged (about 56) and long-lived (roughly 82). Two additional independent replicas of 1 million unique cDNA reads from the same blood draw were analyzed for two donors (one aged 18 to 30 and one aged 80 or older).

The investigation overall reported the following: As age increased, observed TCR beta diversity per million T cells dropped in a roughly linear way, and a significant reduction was already evident by age 40. Compared with the aged group, the long-lived group had more naive CD4+ T cells, fewer expanded clones and increased TCR diversity, a pattern suggesting age selection. Estimates of total diversity based on one million sequenced T cells were regarded as lower bounds and as underestimates. Bulk unsorted PBMC profiling prevented conclusive comparison of naive and antigen-experienced compartments. There was a strong correlation between observed TCR beta diversity and the percentage of naive T cells measured by flow cytometry. The CMV infection status of donors was not known, potentially confounding age-related changes in expanded clonotypes.

Donors were 35 to 40 systemically healthy Caucasian individuals from Russia aged roughly 6 to 100 years. Each donor gave 9 to 10 milliliters of peripheral blood, collected into EDTA-treated Vacutainer tubes. PBMCs were isolated by Ficoll-Paque density-gradient centrifugation, with at least 6.5 million obtained per sample. Trizol reagent was used to extract total RNA from PBMCs, with at least 5.5 micrograms per sample. The percentages of naive CD45RAhigh/CD27high T cells were determined by flow cytometry on a PBMC aliquot from every donor. Regarding this clonotype: Its antigen is still unknown. Germline and junction disagree at one end, which may indicate a read error.

The method behind the library was 5' RACE. For sequencing, an Illumina HiSeq 2500 was employed. The second PCR ran for roughly 7 to 11 cycles and used a J-beta primer mix along with a sample-barcoded 5' primer. A template-switch 5' adaptor carrying 12 random nucleotides introduced a unique molecular identifier onto each TCR beta cDNA molecule. At least 2.5 million CDR3-containing paired-end reads were obtained from each sample. First-strand cDNA was synthesized from all RNA with the Mint cDNA synthesis kit, primed by a TRBC-specific oligonucleotide. Following uracil-DNA glycosylase treatment, a first 18-cycle PCR with universal primers M1SS and BC2_uni_R was performed on all cDNA. The authors' analysis ran thus. For normalization, 1 million high-quality reads, each with a distinct molecular identifier, were randomly selected from each sample. Reads sharing molecular identifiers were discarded rather than binned into consensus sequences. CDR3 identification, clonotype clustering and error correction used MiTCR with a Q25 quality threshold and the strictest error-elimination algorithm. A nonparametric unseen species model with Euler transformation was used to estimate lower-bound total TCR beta diversity. Using fastp trimming at Q25 and MiXCR clonotype assembly, TCRdb reanalyzed the public sequencing data and kept in-frame beta chains. Identical CDR3 proteins give one entry, which carries the most common genes and DNA. The V and J calls come from TCRdb's annotation, not from the publication. The sample table contains roughly 500,000 distinct CDR3 sequences; only one count was recorded for about 24% of them. The ten most abundant clones make up less than 9% of the sample.

The CDR1 and CDR2 encoded by the germline V gene (reference sequence) are SEHNR and FQNEAQ. The CDR3 numbers 15 residues from cysteine through phenylalanine. The retained sequence is limited to the CDR3, 45 bases, with the frame set at the first base. A further study also used this sample, focusing on T cells of mothers and their children. Drawing on the second study: Nine systemically healthy Caucasian individuals, comprising three mothers and their six children, were included as donors. cDNA synthesis used all of the extracted RNA, with about 1.5 ug of RNA in each 15 ul reaction. In the second PCR, the M1S primer introduced both the sample barcodes and 2-4 random nucleotides. Over 9 million TCR beta CDR3 reads came from each mother, compared with around 3 million reads from each child. Thymic selection similarly shapes TCR recombination output in related and unrelated pairs, with minor effect from inherited differences. Normalized repertoire overlap was always found to be slightly, but never significantly, higher in related mother-child pairs than in unrelated mother-child pairs. With a sensitivity of about 100 clones per million clonotypes, no persistent microchimeric T cell clones were detected. To look for features that set related mother-child pairs apart from unrelated individuals, the researchers ran deep NGS to compare the TCR beta repertoires of mothers and children. Mothers averaged about 40 +/- 4 years of age and children averaged roughly 11 +/- 4 years. After adapter ligation was performed with NEBNext reagents, the libraries were sequenced on an Illumina HiSeq 2000 with 100+100 nt paired-end reads. To prevent cross-contamination, the mother and child libraries were prepared a month apart and were sequenced in separate runs. For each donor, somewhere between about 450,000 and 2,100,000 distinct TCR beta clonotypes were identified. Naive TCR beta clonotypes were estimated from low-frequency clonotypes matched to each donor's FACS-determined naive share, without sorting.

The sequence links TRBV7-9 to TRBJ2-3, with TRBD1 identical over 11 junction bases. The TCR comes from a boy between 10 and 17 years old in good health. Sequenced: blood. In nucleotide form, the sequence is TGCGCCAGCAGCTCGGGACAGGGGGTTACAGATACGCAGTATTTT. Translated, it gives CASSSGQGVTDTQYF.